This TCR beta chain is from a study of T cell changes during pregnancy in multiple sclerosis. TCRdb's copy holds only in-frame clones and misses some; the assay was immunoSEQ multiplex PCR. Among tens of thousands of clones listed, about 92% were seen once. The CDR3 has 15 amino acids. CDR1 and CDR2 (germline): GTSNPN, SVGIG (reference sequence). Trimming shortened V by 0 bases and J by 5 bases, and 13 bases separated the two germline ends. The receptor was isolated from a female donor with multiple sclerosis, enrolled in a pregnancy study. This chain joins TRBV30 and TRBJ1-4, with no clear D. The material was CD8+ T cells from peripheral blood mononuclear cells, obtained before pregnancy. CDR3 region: CAWSVERASNEKLFF. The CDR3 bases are TGTGCCTGGAGTGTGGAAAGGGCTAGCAATGAAAAACTGTTTTTT.